The 12 T cell receptor beta chains below were found in one sample sequenced in a study of shared clonotypes between healthy human individuals. CD45RO-negative, CCR7-selected cells formed the naive CD8 fraction, which excluded terminally differentiated effector memory CD45RA+ cells. Sequenced by immunoSEQ multiplex PCR; TCRdb stores in-frame clones only, minus some. Found here are some 2,000,000 clones, over 85% of them singletons; the top ten hold roughly 1.1%. The sample consisted of naive CD8+ T cells sorted from blood. These receptors were taken from a man between 18 and 29 years old in good health.

The rearrangement joins TRBV13 to TRBJ2-1, with 9 bases aligning to TRBD2. CDR1 and CDR2 (germline): PRHDT, FYEKMQ (reference sequence). The ends lost 4 bases at V and 1 base at J; junction bases unmatched: 8. The CDR3 covers 17 residues. The CDR3 DNA reads TGTGCCAGCAGCTCTCTTCCCCTAGCGGGATCCTACAATGAGCAGTTCTTC. Translation gives CASSSLPLAGSYNEQFF.

The DNA of the CDR3 is TGTGCCATCAGTGATAATGCTGATCAGCCCCAGCATTTT. Protein sequence: CAISDNADQPQHF. V and J are TRBV10-3 and TRBJ1-5; D remains ambiguous. Germline V gene data show CDR1 as ENHRY and CDR2 as SYGVKD. This CDR3 is 13 amino acids long. V lost 3 bases and J 5 bases, leaving 8 bases between the germline ends.

The chain employs TRBV21-1 and TRBJ1-2. TRBV21-1 represents a pseudogene. The CDR3 length is 11 residues. The CDR3 protein is CASSVKYGYTF. The CDR3 coding sequence is TGTGCCAGCAGCGTAAAGTATGGCTACACCTTC.

This clone was seen just once. This chain uses TRBV4-3 with TRBJ1-4; D is ambiguous. Deletions cut 0 bases from V and 5 bases from J, with 10 bases between. The CDR3 consists of 15 residues. Germline V gene lookup returns CDR1 LGHNA and CDR2 YSLEER. The CDR3 reads CASSQDGAANEKLFF. In nucleotides, the CDR3 is TGCGCCAGCAGCCAAGACGGAGCCGCGAATGAAAAACTGTTTTTT.

This rearrangement joins TRBV9 to TRBJ2-7; a possible D gene is TRBD2 (6 bases). This CDR3 spans 14 amino acids. Germline V gene data show CDR1 as SGDLS and CDR2 as YYNGEE. V was trimmed by 4 bases and J by 7 bases, leaving 18 bases between them. CDR3 coding DNA: TGTGCCAGCAGCCCGGGGGACTTCCCGGGGGAGCAGTACTTC. Its protein is CASSPGDFPGEQYF.

V and J are TRBV6-5 and TRBJ2-5; 12 positions agree with TRBD1. This CDR3 spans 16 amino acids. Germline V gene lookup returns CDR1 MNHEY and CDR2 SVGAGI. With 2 bases clipped from V and 3 bases from J, the junction kept 4 bases outside the gene matches. The CDR3, as DNA: TGTGCCAGCAGTTACCCCGGGACAGGGGGCGAAGAGACCCAGTACTTC. Its protein product is CASSYPGTGGEETQYF.

This sequence joins TRBV4-1 and TRBJ2-1; D perhaps matches TRBD1 (6 bases). The CDR3 covers 15 residues. V was shortened by 1 base and J by 7 bases, with 14 bases between the two germline ends. Germline V gene data show CDR1 as MGHRA and CDR2 as YSYEKL. CDR3 nucleotide sequence: TGCGCCAGCAGCCAAGGGACAGTGACAAGGAATGAGCAGTTCTTC. Its translation: CASSQGTVTRNEQFF.

The rearrangement links TRBV2 to TRBJ1-4; D gene unclear. This CDR3 has 11 residues. V was pared by 10 bases and J by 5 bases, with 8 bases between. Germline V gene sequence: CDR1 SNHLY, CDR2 FYNNEI. This CDR3 reads CATWWNEKLFF. DNA for the CDR3: TGTGCCACCTGGTGGAATGAAAAACTGTTTTTT.

The J gene is TRBJ1-2, the V gene TRBV6-5, with a possible D match to TRBD1 (6 bases). Per germline, CDR1 MNHEY and CDR2 SVGAGI. This CDR3 is 13 amino acids long. V lost 7 bases and J lost 6, with 15 bases in between. Here the CDR3 reads CASTTTGWHGYTF. CDR3 in DNA: TGTGCCAGCACCACCACAGGGTGGCATGGCTACACCTTC.

A single count supports this clone. The CDR3 loop is CASSFGRSIGNTIYF. CDR3 nucleotides: TGTGCCAGCAGCTTCGGACGGAGCATTGGAAACACCATATATTTT. The chain recombines TRBV11-2 with TRBJ1-3, with D unclear. CDR3 length: 15 amino acids. Germline CDR1 and CDR2: SGHAT and FQNNGV. The ends were cut back, 3 bases at V and 3 bases at J, with 12 bases in the middle.

J is TRBJ2-3 and V is TRBV10-1; the D is unclear. Germline-derived CDR1 and CDR2 are WNHNN and SYGVQD (reference sequence). Trimming shortened V by 2 bases and J by 5 bases, and 14 bases separated the two germline ends. This CDR3 spans 15 amino acids. The CDR3 DNA follows: TGCGCCAGCAGTGAGCTCTCCGAAGGCAGAGATACGCAGTATTTT. The encoded protein is CASSELSEGRDTQYF.

With regard to this clone: Other nucleotide sequences from this sample produce the same CDR3. This chain connects TRBV6-1 to TRBJ2-3; 7 nucleotides match TRBD2. Per the germline V gene, CDR1 is MNHNS and CDR2 is SASEGT. J gave up 0 bases and V 1 base, and 1 base lay outside the gene matches. This CDR3 spans 15 amino acids. The CDR3 here is CASSEGLASTDTQYF. CDR3 sequence (DNA): TGTGCCAGCAGTGAAGGACTAGCTAGCACAGATACGCAGTATTTT.